One and the same sample provided the 26 T cell receptor beta chains below, sequenced in a study of blood T cell repertoires in COVID-19. Libraries were prepared by immunoSEQ multiplex PCR; TCRdb keeps only in-frame clonotypes and omits some of them. In the table there are more than 300,000 clones, over 75% of which are singletons. What was sequenced was PBMCs or T cells enriched from blood (not recorded which). Receptors originate from a woman under 30 who had recovered from COVID-19.

The chain uses TRBV24-1 and TRBJ2-3; 8 bases line up with TRBD1. The CDR3 length is 16 residues. Germline CDR1 reads KGHDR; CDR2 reads SFDVKD. Trimming removed 4 bases from V and 2 bases from J; junction bases left unmatched: 7. In DNA, the CDR3 is TGTGCCACCAGTGACGTCGGGACAGGACACACAGATACGCAGTATTTT. Protein sequence: CATSDVGTGHTDTQYF.

The rearrangement joins TRBV19 to TRBJ2-5; the match to TRBD1 covers 9 bases. The CDR3 contains 13 residues. Looked up from germline, CDR1 is LNHDA and CDR2 is SQIVND (reference sequence). CDR3 region: CAVGQGLQETQYF. CDR3 DNA: TGTGCGGTGGGACAGGGTCTCCAAGAGACCCAGTACTTC. Together with reference TRBV19 and TRBJ2-5, the CDR3 gives the full variable domain: DGGITQSPKYLFRKEGQNVTLSCEQNLNHDAMYWYRQDPGQGLRLIYYSQIVNDFQKGDIAEGYSVSREKKESFPLTVTSAQKNPTAFYLCAVGQGLQETQYFGPGTRLLVL.

This chain uses TRBV2 with TRBJ1-5; D is ambiguous. There are 13 residues in the CDR3. Per the germline V gene, CDR1 is SNHLY and CDR2 is FYNNEI. The ends were cut back, 3 bases at V and 3 bases at J, with 6 bases in the middle. CDR3 residues: CASSDSYNQPQHF. The DNA of the CDR3 is TGTGCCAGCAGTGACAGTTACAATCAGCCCCAGCATTTT.

In the case of this clone: The same CDR3 also results from other DNA sequences found in this sample. V gene TRBV5-1 combines with J gene TRBJ2-1; D gene uncertain. Germline V gene lookup returns CDR1 SGHRS and CDR2 YFSETQ. V gave up 0 bases and J gave up 4 bases, with 5 bases separating them. The CDR3 has 13 amino acids. The CDR3 loop is CASSLGAYNEQFF. As DNA, the CDR3 is TGCGCCAGCAGCTTGGGGGCGTACAATGAGCAGTTCTTC.

The chain employs TRBV30 and TRBJ1-6, with 8 bases matching TRBD1. The junction had 10 bases not matched to a gene; V was cut back by 6 bases and J by 12 bases. CDR1 GTSNPN and CDR2 SVGIG come from the germline V gene (reference sequence). The CDR3 extends over 13 amino acids. The CDR3 DNA is TGTGCCTGCACAAAGGACAGGGAAGGACCCCTCCACTTT. Translation: CACTKDREGPLHF.

The V gene is TRBV10-2, the J gene TRBJ1-2; TRBD1 is a possible D gene (5 bases). Germline values: CDR1 WSHSY, CDR2 SAAADI. The CDR3 has 13 residues. The V and J ends lost 6 bases and 4 bases respectively, with 12 bases between them. The CDR3 bases are TGCGCCAGCAGGCCTGACAGAGTCTATGGCTACACCTTC. It is translated as CASRPDRVYGYTF.

The V gene is TRBV27, the J gene TRBJ1-2; maybe TRBD1 (5 bases). Germline V gene sequence: CDR1 MNHEY, CDR2 SMNVEV (reference sequence). This CDR3 region has 14 residues. The ends were cut back, 0 bases at V and 3 bases at J, with 8 bases in the middle. The CDR3 loop reads CASSLSGADYGYTF. The CDR3 DNA reads as TGTGCCAGCAGTTTATCAGGGGCTGACTATGGCTACACCTTC.

V is TRBV28 and J is TRBJ1-4, with TRBD1 identical over 8 bases. The CDR3 runs 13 residues. CDR1 is MDHEN and CDR2 is SYDVKM in the germline V gene. V lost 5 bases and J lost 8; bases outside the gene matches: 4. The CDR3 nucleotides read TGTGCCAGCAGTACCAACAGGGGGGAAAAACTGTTTTTT. Encoded protein: CASSTNRGEKLFF.

This chain connects TRBV10-3 to TRBJ1-6, with D perhaps matching TRBD1 (6 bases). The CDR3 has 17 amino acids. Trimming cost V 5 bases and J 5 bases, with 19 bases left between them. Germline-derived CDR1 and CDR2 are ENHRY and SYGVKD. The CDR3 sequence: CAISSEQGIRNNSPLHF. The CDR3, as DNA: TGTGCCATCAGTTCGGAGCAGGGGATACGCAATAATTCACCCCTCCACTTT.

The gene calls are TRBV2 and TRBJ1-1; D ambiguous. Trimming left V 2 bases short and J 4 bases short, with 5 bases between. Germline V gene lookup returns CDR1 SNHLY and CDR2 FYNNEI. The CDR3 spans 12 residues. CDR3 sequence reads: CASSEIGTEAFF. CDR3 coding DNA: TGTGCCAGCAGTGAAATCGGCACTGAAGCTTTCTTT.

The chain has TRBV2 and TRBJ1-1, with no clear D. In germline, CDR1 is SNHLY, CDR2 FYNNEI. The CDR3 contains 19 residues. The V end was cut by 10 bases, the J end by 3 bases, with 33 bases between. CDR3 amino acids: CATKRLEGGFSVWDTEAFF. CDR3 nucleotide sequence: TGTGCCACCAAGAGGCTAGAAGGAGGCTTCAGTGTGTGGGACACTGAAGCTTTCTTT. The full variable domain, its missing parts supplied by reference TRBV2 and TRBJ1-1, is EPEVTQTPSHQVTQMGQEVILRCVPISNHLYFYWYRQILGQKVEFLVSFYNNEISEKSEIFDDQFSVERPDGSNFTLKIRSTKLEDSAMYFCATKRLEGGFSVWDTEAFFGQGTRLTVV.

This clone was counted ten times or more. The chain couples TRBV4-1 to TRBJ2-7, with 8 bases lining up with TRBD2. Trimming at V came to 1 base and at J to 3 bases, leaving 8 bases not matched to a gene. This CDR3 contains 16 residues. The germline CDR1 and CDR2 sequences are MGHRA and YSYEKL. CDR3 in DNA: TGCGCCAGCAGCCAAGTTCCGGGGGGGCCCTTCTACGAGCAGTACTTC. This sequence encodes CASSQVPGGPFYEQYF.

The gene calls are TRBV30 and TRBJ2-1; 12 bases map to TRBD2. This CDR3 has 18 residues. V was clipped by 0 bases and J by 5 bases; unmatched bases: 11. CDR1 GTSNPN and CDR2 SVGIG come from the germline V gene (reference sequence). The CDR3 bases are TGTGCCTGGAGTGTACTGAGCTCGACTAGCGGGGGCCACAATGAGCAGTTCTTC. Protein sequence: CAWSVLSSTSGGHNEQFF.

CDR3 sequence reads: CAWSVQAKQIFTGELFF. In nucleotides, the CDR3 is TGTGCCTGGAGTGTACAGGCGAAACAGATTTTCACCGGGGAGCTGTTTTTT. This chain links TRBV30 with TRBJ2-2; the D gene is possibly TRBD1 (5 bases). CDR1 and CDR2 (germline): GTSNPN, SVGIG (reference sequence). The CDR3 loop spans 17 amino acids. The V gene lost 0 bases and the J gene lost 4 bases, with 18 bases spanning the gap.

V gene TRBV18 combines with J gene TRBJ2-5; unclear D gene. The CDR3 is made up of 15 amino acids. V was shortened by 6 bases and J by 1 base, with 15 bases between the two germline ends. Germline V gene lookup returns CDR1 KGHSH and CDR2 LQKENI. CDR3 coding DNA: TGTGCCAGCTCCCGAAATCTTGAGGCCCAAGAGACCCAGTACTTC. This codes for CASSRNLEAQETQYF. Variable domain in full (rest from reference TRBV18 and TRBJ2-5): NAGVMQNPRHLVRRRGQEARLRCSPMKGHSHVYWYRQLPEEGLKFMVYLQKENIIDESGMPKERFSAEFPKEGPSILRIQQVVRGDSAAYFCASSRNLEAQETQYFGPGTRLLVL.

This clone was counted at least ten times. The same CDR3 is also encoded by other DNA sequences in this sample. This chain uses TRBV19 with TRBJ1-4; no clear D. CDR1 and CDR2 (germline): LNHDA, SQIVND (reference sequence). Trimming took off 4 bases at V and 0 bases at J, with 3 bases between the two ends. This CDR3 contains 13 residues. The CDR3 is CASSRATNEKLFF. For the CDR3, the DNA is TGTGCCAGTAGTAGAGCAACTAATGAAAAACTGTTTTTT.

The rearrangement uses TRBV27 and TRBJ1-2; 10 nucleotides line up with TRBD1. The V gene's germline CDR1 is MNHEY and CDR2 SMNVEV (reference sequence). Unmatched junction bases numbered 19, after V lost 5 bases and J lost 7 bases. This CDR3 has 18 amino acids. CDR3 sequence: CASSILGDRGDGVTGYTF. The CDR3 DNA reads TGTGCCAGCAGTATCTTGGGGGACAGGGGCGACGGGGTTACTGGCTACACCTTC.

This clone was found once. The chain has TRBV7-9 and TRBJ2-3, with TRBD2 matching over 10 bases. V lost 1 base to trimming and J lost 3 bases; unmatched junction nucleotides: 1. The CDR3 spans 15 residues. Germline V gene data show CDR1 as SEHNR and CDR2 as FQNEAQ (reference sequence). DNA of the CDR3: TGTGCCAGCAGCTTAGTGACTAGCGGGACAGATACGCAGTATTTT. Its protein is CASSLVTSGTDTQYF.

This clone appeared a few times. This chain links TRBV27 with TRBJ1-5; D not certain. CDR3 length: 15 amino acids. Trimming pared 2 bases from V and 0 bases from J, leaving 8 bases between. Germline V gene lookup returns CDR1 MNHEY and CDR2 SMNVEV (reference sequence). The CDR3 DNA reads as TGTGCCAGCAGTTTAGGGCAGCTTAGCAATCAGCCCCAGCATTTT. It specifies CASSLGQLSNQPQHF.

The chain couples TRBV10-3 to TRBJ2-7, with 10 bases fitting TRBD1. Germline V lookup: CDR1 ENHRY, CDR2 SYGVKD. The CDR3 sequence is 13 residues long. J gave up 7 bases and V 2 bases, and 2 bases lay outside the gene matches. In nucleotides, the CDR3 is TGTGCCATCAGTGAGGGGACAGGGGCTGAGCAGTACTTC. This gives the protein CAISEGTGAEQYF.

V and J are TRBV10-2 and TRBJ1-5; D unclear. CDR3 size: 14 residues. Germline CDR1 is WSHSY and CDR2 is SAAADI. Trimming took off 6 bases at V and 6 bases at J, with 15 bases between the two ends. The CDR3 spells CASSDVGVGQPQHF. In nucleotides, the CDR3 is TGCGCCAGCAGCGACGTCGGGGTTGGTCAGCCCCAGCATTTT.

The V gene is TRBV5-1, the J gene TRBJ1-3; D call uncertain. There are 18 residues in the CDR3. Per the germline V gene, CDR1 is SGHRS and CDR2 is YFSETQ. V was cut by 0 bases and J by 0 bases, with 16 bases left in between. The DNA for the CDR3 is TGCGCCAGCAGCTTGGGAGGGTTCCACAAAATCTCTGGAAACACCATATATTTT. Its translation is CASSLGGFHKISGNTIYF.

The chain carries TRBV5-1 and TRBJ1-2, with 7 bases matching TRBD1. CDR1 and CDR2 (germline): SGHRS, YFSETQ. V trimming: 0 bases; J trimming: 3 bases; junction bases outside the gene matches: 5. The CDR3 sequence is 15 residues long. CDR3 residues: CASSLETGTDYGYTF. Written as DNA, the CDR3 is TGCGCCAGCAGCTTGGAAACGGGGACAGACTATGGCTACACCTTC.

The chain combines TRBV3-1 (or the pseudogene TRBV3-2) with TRBJ1-1; 9 positions agree with TRBD1. The CDR3 sequence is 14 residues long. Germline CDR1 LGHDT, CDR2 YNNKEL (reference sequence). V lost 6 bases to trimming and J lost 6 bases; unmatched junction nucleotides: 8. The CDR3: CASRSQGAFSEAFF. The CDR3 DNA sequence: TGTGCCAGCAGGTCACAGGGGGCTTTCTCTGAAGCTTTCTTT.

The rearrangement joins TRBV6-4 to TRBJ2-1; TRBD1 aligns across 7 bases. The CDR3 contains 15 residues. The junction had 10 bases not matched to a gene; V was cut back by 5 bases and J by 6 bases. Germline CDR1 and CDR2: MRHNA and SNTAGT. This chain's CDR3 is CASSHRQGPGNEQFF. The CDR3 DNA follows: TGTGCCAGCAGTCATAGACAGGGTCCGGGCAATGAGCAGTTCTTC.

V usage is TRBV30 and J usage is TRBJ1-2, with D unclear. Germline CDR1 GTSNPN, CDR2 SVGIG (reference sequence). This CDR3 contains 15 residues. V was cut by 3 bases and J by 5 bases, with 19 bases left in between. The CDR3 here is CAWSPSIIARYGYTF. CDR3 coding DNA: TGTGCCTGGAGCCCATCGATTATCGCCCGGTATGGCTACACCTTC. Together with reference TRBV30 and TRBJ1-2, the CDR3 gives the full variable domain: SQTIHQWPATLVQPVGSPLSLECTVEGTSNPNLYWYRQAAGRGLQLLFYSVGIGQISSEVPQNLSASRPQDRQFILSSKKLLLSDSGFYLCAWSPSIIARYGYTFGSGTRLTVV.